Listed below are T cell receptor beta chains from one sample, sequenced in a study of cytomegalovirus exposure and HLA in healthy donors. The method was immunoSEQ multiplex PCR; TCRdb's version includes in-frame clones alone and lacks a portion of them. The sample contains 230,000 or so clones, around 88% of which appear only once. The specimen sequenced was PBMCs. Receptors originate from a woman aged 18 to 35 in good health and CMV-seronegative. CDR3s include the opening cysteine and the closing phenylalanine or tryptophan. A D gene is named only where the DNA matches it firmly. The size of a clone is reported for some rows only, either as once, few or many, or as a class for expanded clones.

>TRBV9|NA|TRBJ2-7|16|TRBD2
CASSVGLAGGRYEQYF
>TRBV6-6|NA|TRBJ2-7|14|TRBD2
CASSYGTSTDEQYF
>TRBV7-2|NA|TRBJ1-1|15|NA
CASSLAQVRHTEAFF
>TRBV28|NA|TRBJ1-2|13|NA
CASSLPQDNGYTF
>TRBV27|NA|TRBJ1-1|15|TRBD1
CASSWAGTGNTEAFF
>TRBV27|NA|TRBJ1-1|14|NA
CASSFGGRGTEAFF
>TRBV10-3|NA|TRBJ2-7|12|NA
CAISATGREQYF
>TRBV14|NA|TRBJ2-1|17|NA
CASSQDGVLAPYNEQFF
>TRBV29-1|NA|TRBJ1-1|12|TRBD1
CSGTYRGSEAFF
>TRBV11-2|NA|TRBJ2-1|14|TRBD2
CASSFPGLVNEQFF
>TRBV19|NA|TRBJ1-5|16|TRBD1
CASTPWRGQVHQPQHF
>TRBV9|NA|TRBJ2-1|12|NA
CASSGLADEQFF
>TRBV6-1|NA|TRBJ2-2|14|TRBD2
CASKAGAYTGELFF
>TRBV27|NA|TRBJ2-1|11|NA
CASRWEDEQFF
>TRBV6-4|NA|TRBJ2-1|14|NA
CASSEFGGSNEQFF
>TRBV19|NA|TRBJ1-5|16|NA
CASSQMTPYSNQPQHF
>TRBV6-4|many|TRBJ2-1|15|TRBD2
CASSEALAGANEQFF
>TRBV6-1|NA|TRBJ2-7|13|TRBD1
CASIGTGAYEQYF
>TRBV28|NA|TRBJ1-5|12|NA
CASSLSDRPQHF
>TRBV6-5|once|TRBJ2-1|15|TRBD2
CASSYSGLAANEQFF
>TRBV2|once|TRBJ1-1|15|NA
CASRKDRLMNTEAFF
>TRBV2|NA|TRBJ1-1|10|NA
CASRQGSAFF
>TRBV5-1|NA|TRBJ1-1|15|NA
CASSILGPSGTEAFF
>TRBV27|once|TRBJ2-7|14|NA
CASSLRQSSYEQYF